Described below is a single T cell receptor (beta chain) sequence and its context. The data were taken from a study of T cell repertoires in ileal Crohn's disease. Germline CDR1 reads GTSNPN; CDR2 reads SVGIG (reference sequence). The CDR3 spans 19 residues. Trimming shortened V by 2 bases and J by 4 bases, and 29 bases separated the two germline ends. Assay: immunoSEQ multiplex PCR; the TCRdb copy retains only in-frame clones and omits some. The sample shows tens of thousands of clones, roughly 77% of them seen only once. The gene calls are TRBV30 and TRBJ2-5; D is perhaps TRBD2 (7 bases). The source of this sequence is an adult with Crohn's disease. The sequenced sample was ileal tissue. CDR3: CAWSFRGAGGGGLTETQYF. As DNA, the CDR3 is TGTGCCTGGAGTTTTCGGGGGGCTGGCGGAGGGGGGCTAACAGAGACCCAGTACTTC.